This is a list of T cell receptor beta chains from one sample in a study of identifying expanded T cells in peripheral blood. Sequencing was performed with immunoSEQ multiplex PCR; in TCRdb, only in-frame clones are kept and a portion is missing. The sample records under 70,000 clones, around 87% being singletons. Sequenced input: blood. Receptors originate from a person aged 18-70 years in good health. CDR3s leave out the opening cysteine and the closing phenylalanine or tryptophan. A D gene is named only where the DNA matches it firmly.

V: TRBV18
D: -
J: TRBJ1-1
CDR3: ASSPQGYTEAF

V: TRBV5-6
D: TRBD1
J: TRBJ1-4
CDR3: ASSYWTGNEKLF

V: TRBV7-3
D: TRBD1
J: TRBJ1-1
CDR3: ASSLQGADTEAF

V: TRBV6-1
D: -
J: TRBJ2-7
CDR3: ASSTNYEQY

V: TRBV13
D: -
J: TRBJ2-7
CDR3: ASSPGEGAYEQY

V: TRBV6-1
D: -
J: TRBJ2-1
CDR3: ASSESGLGFNEQF

V: TRBV7-3
D: -
J: TRBJ1-2
CDR3: ASSLEAGAGYGYT

V: TRBV6-5
D: -
J: TRBJ1-2
CDR3: ASSYSGGTGYT

V: TRBV6-6
D: -
J: TRBJ2-7
CDR3: ASSSKGAEQY

V: TRBV5-1
D: -
J: TRBJ2-5
CDR3: ASSSGPQETQY

V: TRBV7-2
D: -
J: TRBJ2-7
CDR3: ASSLGGAVYEQY

V: TRBV7-8
D: TRBD1
J: TRBJ1-4
CDR3: ASSRDREKLF

V: TRBV30
D: -
J: TRBJ1-1
CDR3: AWSVRRDVEAF

V: TRBV29-1
D: TRBD1
J: TRBJ2-5
CDR3: SVELGQGSGETQY

V: TRBV29-1
D: TRBD1
J: TRBJ1-1
CDR3: SVKPGGLNTEAF

V: TRBV2
D: TRBD1
J: TRBJ1-2
CDR3: ASSPTGGAGGYT

V: TRBV18
D: -
J: TRBJ1-1
CDR3: ASSVPGNTEAF

V: TRBV30
D: -
J: TRBJ1-1
CDR3: AWSLVAENTEAF

V: TRBV2
D: -
J: TRBJ2-5
CDR3: ASSEYLQETQY

V: TRBV6-1
D: -
J: TRBJ2-5
CDR3: ASSVWVSSGAQETQY

V: TRBV2
D: TRBD2
J: TRBJ2-3
CDR3: ASSRTSGRGDTQY

V: TRBV30
D: -
J: TRBJ1-5
CDR3: AWSVQQNQPQH

V: TRBV11-2
D: -
J: TRBJ1-4
CDR3: ASSAQLNEKLF

V: TRBV11-2
D: -
J: TRBJ2-7
CDR3: ASSLVGQTYEQY

V: TRBV2
D: TRBD2
J: TRBJ2-5
CDR3: ASSPTRLAGGRETQY

V: TRBV27
D: -
J: TRBJ1-2
CDR3: ASSSNTPLEGYT

V: TRBV27
D: -
J: TRBJ1-6
CDR3: AWGGLPRHLHNSPLH

V: TRBV28
D: TRBD2
J: TRBJ2-5
CDR3: ASSLWAGLVQETQY

V: TRBV11-2
D: TRBD2
J: TRBJ2-7
CDR3: ASSPRGGLAGGPSYEQY

V: TRBV13
D: -
J: TRBJ2-1
CDR3: ASSSQGGQF

V: TRBV14
D: TRBD1
J: TRBJ2-5
CDR3: ASSGIDRALETQY

V: TRBV6-5
D: TRBD2
J: TRBJ2-7
CDR3: ASTRASGGGHEQY

V: TRBV10-2
D: -
J: TRBJ2-2
CDR3: ATLTRPPNTGELF

V: TRBV18
D: -
J: TRBJ2-2
CDR3: ASSPLQGQNTGELF

V: TRBV29-1
D: -
J: TRBJ2-1
CDR3: SVEAAQYNEQF

V: TRBV18
D: -
J: TRBJ1-1
CDR3: ASSPLYEDTEAF

V: TRBV5-1
D: -
J: TRBJ2-3
CDR3: ASSLVGGPADTQY

V: TRBV5-1
D: TRBD1
J: TRBJ1-4
CDR3: ASHVGAGGNEKLF

V: TRBV7-9
D: -
J: TRBJ2-5
CDR3: ASSREYPDQETQY

V: TRBV19
D: TRBD1
J: TRBJ2-7
CDR3: ASSTDPGQGAYEQY

V: TRBV18
D: -
J: TRBJ2-5
CDR3: ASEGGETQY

V: TRBV4-2
D: TRBD2
J: TRBJ2-1
CDR3: ASSQDREAHNEQF

V: TRBV25-1
D: TRBD1
J: TRBJ1-1
CDR3: ASSAYRGQGTEAF

V: TRBV9
D: -
J: TRBJ1-2
CDR3: ASSVVSDKGYT

V: TRBV30
D: -
J: TRBJ1-2
CDR3: AWSVDSGAGYT

V: TRBV7-2
D: TRBD2
J: TRBJ2-3
CDR3: ASSLQLAGATDTQY